What follows are 18 T cell receptor beta chains derived from one specimen sequenced in a study of blood T cell repertoires in COVID-19. Assay: immunoSEQ multiplex PCR; the TCRdb copy retains only in-frame clones and omits some. This table has over 65,000 clones, roughly 90% appearing once. Sample: peripheral blood. These receptors all stem from a human donor in a cohort sampled during active COVID-19.

The rearrangement uses TRBV4-1 and TRBJ2-7, with 8 bases identical to TRBD1. The CDR3 contains 15 residues. Per germline, CDR1 MGHRA and CDR2 YSYEKL. V shed 4 bases, J shed 1 base, and the junction held 6 bases outside the gene matches. The CDR3 DNA is TGCGCCAGCAGCCTAGGACAGGGAAGTTCCTACGAGCAGTACTTC. Translating gives CASSLGQGSSYEQYF.

The chain employs TRBV10-3 and TRBJ1-3; D is possibly TRBD1 (5 bases). Trimming took 6 bases from V and 0 from J, leaving 9 bases between them. The CDR3 is made up of 14 amino acids. The germline V gene encodes CDR1 ENHRY and CDR2 SYGVKD. CDR3 region: CAIRPDNSGNTIYF. DNA of the CDR3: TGTGCCATCAGGCCGGACAACTCTGGAAACACCATATATTTT.

V gene TRBV28 combines with J gene TRBJ2-7; tentatively, D is TRBD2 (7 bases). This CDR3 has 14 amino acids. The germline V gene has CDR1 MDHEN and CDR2 SYDVKM. V lost 5 bases to trimming and J lost 7 bases, with 18 bases between them. The CDR3 sequence is CASSVTGGISEQYF. The CDR3 bases are TGTGCCAGCAGTGTGACGGGGGGCATAAGTGAGCAGTACTTC.

The chain combines TRBV2 with TRBJ2-6; 8 bases are a match to TRBD1. Germline CDR1 SNHLY, CDR2 FYNNEI. The V and J ends lost 2 bases and 4 bases, in that order; junction bases with no gene match: 10. The CDR3 is 18 amino acids. The CDR3 region is CASSEQGQGAPGANVLTF. CDR3 DNA: TGTGCCAGCAGTGAACAGGGCCAGGGGGCGCCGGGGGCCAACGTCCTGACTTTC.

The chain couples TRBV5-6 to TRBJ1-6, with D perhaps matching TRBD1 (6 bases). This CDR3 is built from 17 residues. Germline V gene lookup returns CDR1 SGHDT and CDR2 YYEEEE. The germline V and J ends were trimmed by 5 bases and 7 bases, with 22 bases remaining between them. CDR3 sequence (DNA): TGTGCCAGCAGTAAAGTCCAGGGGTCAGATCTGAATTCACCCCTCCACTTT. As protein: CASSKVQGSDLNSPLHF.

The V gene is TRBV27, the J gene TRBJ2-7; 7 bases are shared with TRBD1. The germline gives CDR1 MNHEY, CDR2 SMNVEV (reference sequence). The length of the CDR3 is 13 residues. After removal of 5 bases from V and 6 bases from J, the junction contained 7 bases not matched to a gene. The CDR3 region has the DNA TGTGCCAGCAGTCAGGGACAGTGGGCCGAGCAGTACTTC. It codes for CASSQGQWAEQYF.

This clone was recorded once. The chain carries TRBV5-6 and TRBJ2-1, with 8 positions matching TRBD2. The CDR3 is 16 amino acids. CDR1 and CDR2 (germline): SGHDT, YYEEEE. The V gene end was trimmed by 5 bases and the J gene end by 9 bases; junction bases not matched to a gene: 16. DNA of the CDR3: TGTGCCAGCAGTCACCGGGAGGGACTAGTGGGTAGTGAGCAGTTCTTC. This codes for CASSHREGLVGSEQFF.

The chain couples TRBV11-3 to TRBJ2-2; weak D call: TRBD1 (6 bases). The germline V and J ends were trimmed by 2 bases and 7 bases, with 8 bases remaining between them. Looked up from germline, CDR1 is SGHNT and CDR2 is YENEEA. The CDR3 contains 13 residues. CDR3 bases: TGTGCCAGCAGCTTAATAGGGGGCGGGGAGCTGTTTTTT. It translates to CASSLIGGGELFF.

This rearrangement joins TRBV11-2 to TRBJ1-2, with D unclear. Germline CDR1 SGHAT, CDR2 FQNNGV. The CDR3 totals 15 residues. V lost 5 bases to trimming and J lost 4 bases, with 17 bases between them. The CDR3 loop is CASSPAQVNTYGYTF. CDR3 nucleotides: TGTGCCAGCAGCCCCGCCCAGGTGAATACCTATGGCTACACCTTC.

This chain joins TRBV6-6 and TRBJ1-1; 9 positions agree with TRBD1. This CDR3 has 13 residues. Germline-derived CDR1 and CDR2 are MNHNY and SVGAGI (reference sequence). The junction had 6 bases not matched to a gene; V was cut back by 5 bases and J by 8 bases. The CDR3 reads CASSPRDREEAFF. CDR3 sequence (DNA): TGTGCCAGCAGTCCTCGGGACAGGGAAGAAGCTTTCTTT.

The V call is TRBV11-2, the J call TRBJ2-3; D may be TRBD1 (6 bases). The CDR3 length is 13 residues. Germline-derived CDR1 and CDR2 are SGHAT and FQNNGV. The V end lost 5 bases, the J end lost 7 bases, and 13 bases lay between the germline ends. Here the CDR3 DNA reads TGTGCCAGCAGCCCGACACAGGGAAATACGCAGTATTTT. Translated, it gives CASSPTQGNTQYF.

J is TRBJ2-2 and V is TRBV14, with TRBD2 matching 8 bases. The J segment lost 6 bases and the V segment lost 4 bases, leaving 4 bases of the junction unmatched. The germline gives CDR1 SGHDN, CDR2 FVKESK. The CDR3 loop spans 14 amino acids. The CDR3 is CASSLSSGPGELFF. CDR3 DNA: TGTGCCAGCAGCCTCTCTAGCGGGCCCGGGGAGCTGTTTTTT.

The J gene is TRBJ1-6, the V gene TRBV9; D possibly corresponds to TRBD1 (6 bases). CDR1 SGDLS and CDR2 YYNGEE come from the germline V gene. This CDR3 region has 14 residues. Between the trimmed V and J ends, which lost 5 bases and 7 bases, there was a span of 13 bases. As DNA, the CDR3 is TGTGCCAGCAGTGGGGGGGCTGCCAATTCACCCCTCCACTTT. Protein product: CASSGGAANSPLHF.

For the CDR3, the DNA is TGTGCCAGCAGCTTCGGGACTAGCGGGACGGGTGGGACAGATACGCAGTATTTT. Residues: CASSFGTSGTGGTDTQYF. J is TRBJ2-3 and V is TRBV5-6; 13 nucleotides align to TRBD2. Trimming took 2 bases from V and 3 from J; bases not matched to a gene: 9. This CDR3 contains 18 residues. The germline gives CDR1 SGHDT, CDR2 YYEEEE.

This rearrangement joins TRBV4-3 to TRBJ2-3; the match to TRBD2 covers 13 bases. Germline V lookup: CDR1 LGHNA, CDR2 YSLEER. The CDR3 is 20 amino acids. The ends lost 4 bases at V and 3 bases at J; junction bases unmatched: 16. The CDR3 sequence is CASSPSWTSGRVPGTDTQYF. Written as DNA, the CDR3 is TGCGCCAGCAGCCCCTCCTGGACTAGCGGGAGAGTACCGGGAACAGATACGCAGTATTTT.

The count of this clone is one. The rearrangement links TRBV29-1 to TRBJ2-2; 8 bases map to TRBD1. Germline trimming cut 6 bases from V and 7 bases from J; bases unmatched to any gene: 7. The CDR3 length is 13 residues. Germline lookup yields CDR1 SQVTM and CDR2 ANQGSEA. CDR3 region: CSVAGQVVGELFF. CDR3 nucleotides: TGCAGCGTCGCGGGACAGGTGGTCGGGGAGCTGTTTTTT.

The V and J genes are TRBV7-2 and TRBJ2-5; 8 positions match TRBD2. Germline-derived CDR1 and CDR2 are SGHTA and FQGNSA. After removal of 3 bases from V and 3 bases from J, the junction contained 9 bases not matched to a gene. The length of the CDR3 is 16 residues. The CDR3, as DNA: TGTGCCAGCAGCTTGCCCACCGGGACTAGGGAAGAGACCCAGTACTTC. Translated, it gives CASSLPTGTREETQYF. The variable domain in full, with the rest retrieved from reference TRBV7-2 and TRBJ2-5, is GAGVSQSPSNKVTEKGKDVELRCDPISGHTALYWYRQSLGQGLEFLIYFQGNSAPDKSGLPSDRFSAERTGGSVSTLTIQRTQQEDSAVYLCASSLPTGTREETQYFGPGTRLLVL.

The chain recombines TRBV27 with TRBJ2-7, with 8 bases lining up with TRBD2. The germline CDR1 and CDR2 sequences are MNHEY and SMNVEV (reference sequence). This CDR3 comprises 14 residues. The ends lost 0 bases at V and 7 bases at J; junction bases unmatched: 5. CDR3 sequence: CASSLSGRAREQYF. The CDR3 region has the DNA TGTGCCAGCAGTTTATCCGGGAGGGCCAGGGAGCAGTACTTC.